The 23 T cell receptor beta chains listed next were all sequenced from one sample in a study of shared clonotypes between healthy human individuals. The assay was immunoSEQ multiplex PCR, and TCRdb's table has in-frame clones only and misses some. The sample has over 300,000 clones; around nine tenths are singletons. The sample comprised memory CD8+ T cells sorted from blood. Specified subset: CD45RO+ cells pooled with CCR7-negative TemRA cells. These receptors all stem from a man younger than 35 in good health.

The rearrangement links TRBV5-1 to TRBJ2-2, with 7 bases matching TRBD2. Trimming at V came to 4 bases and at J to 0 bases, leaving 21 bases not matched to a gene. This CDR3 is built from 21 residues. Germline V gene sequence: CDR1 SGHRS, CDR2 YFSETQ. CDR3 region: CASSLPNSGRFTQTNTGELFF. The CDR3 bases are TGCGCCAGCAGCCTCCCAAATAGCGGGCGGTTCACCCAAACGAACACCGGGGAGCTGTTTTTT.

This clone was seen once. The chain combines TRBV11-3 with TRBJ1-1, with 7 bases lining up with TRBD1. Germline lookup yields CDR1 SGHNT and CDR2 YENEEA. CDR3 size: 14 residues. V dropped 3 bases and J dropped 5; count of bases not matched to a gene: 6. CDR3 in DNA: TGTGCCAGCAGCTTGACAGGGCAGGGGACTGAAGCTTTCTTT. It translates to CASSLTGQGTEAFF.

This chain joins TRBV10-3 and TRBJ1-1; no clear D. This CDR3 has 15 amino acids. Between the trimmed V and J ends, which lost 2 bases and 1 base, there was a span of 11 bases. Germline V gene data show CDR1 as ENHRY and CDR2 as SYGVKD. For the CDR3, the DNA is TGTGCCATCAGTGAGCGGTACAGCCGGAACACTGAAGCTTTCTTT. Translated: CAISERYSRNTEAFF.

Note on this clone: It is unclear where the CDR3 begins or ends on the DNA, so no DNA is shown, and the CDR3 is as TCRdb lists it. The V gene is TRBV6-6, the J gene TRBJ1-1. The CDR3 totals 12 residues, both ends included. Germline V lookup: CDR1 MNHNY, CDR2 SVGAGI (reference sequence). The CDR3 reads CASSILGTEAFF.

The table lists this clone with a count of one. The chain has TRBV10-2 and TRBJ2-1, with TRBD1 matching over 9 bases. The CDR3 contains 18 residues. Germline assignment: CDR1 WSHSY and CDR2 SAAADI. J lost 2 bases, V lost 8 bases, and 16 bases had no gene match. The CDR3 nucleotides read TGCGCCAGCTACCGGGACAGGGAGTCCAGCGGGGCCTACAATGAGCAGTTCTTC. The encoded protein is CASYRDRESSGAYNEQFF.

The genes are TRBV4-1 and TRBJ2-7, with 7 nucleotides matching TRBD1. The trim removed 3 bases at V and 5 bases at J, leaving 7 bases unmatched. Germline V gene sequence: CDR1 MGHRA, CDR2 YSYEKL. The CDR3 length is 14 residues. CDR3 nucleotides: TGCGCCAGCAGCCACCTAGGGGGCCGGGACGAGCAGTACTTC. Its protein product is CASSHLGGRDEQYF.

This rearrangement joins TRBV4-3 to TRBJ2-5, with TRBD1 as a possible D gene (6 bases). This CDR3 contains 16 residues. The V and J ends lost 2 bases and 5 bases respectively, with 18 bases between them. Per germline, CDR1 LGHNA and CDR2 YSLEER. DNA for the CDR3: TGCGCCAGCAGCCAACTGACAGGAGTCCCCTTGGAGACCCAGTACTTC. Translated, it gives CASSQLTGVPLETQYF.

The rearrangement uses TRBV4-3 and TRBJ1-3; D is perhaps TRBD1 (6 bases). CDR3 size: 17 residues. Germline CDR1 LGHNA, CDR2 YSLEER. The V gene lost 1 base and the J gene lost 0 bases, with 13 bases spanning the gap. CDR3 loop: CASSQVDSVFSGNTIYF. The DNA of the CDR3 is TGCGCCAGCAGCCAAGTGGACAGTGTATTCTCTGGAAACACCATATATTTT.

This sequence joins TRBV27 and TRBJ2-5, with TRBD1 matching over 10 bases. Germline CDR1 reads MNHEY; CDR2 reads SMNVEV (reference sequence). With V trimmed by 1 base and J by 4 bases, 9 bases remained unmatched. The CDR3 extends over 17 amino acids. CDR3 region: CASSLYWDRGWGETQYF. The CDR3 nucleotides read TGTGCCAGCAGTTTATATTGGGACAGGGGATGGGGAGAGACCCAGTACTTC.

This clone appeared once. The gene calls are TRBV5-6 and TRBJ2-3; 8 positions match TRBD1. The CDR3 covers 13 residues. V dropped 5 bases and J dropped 6; count of bases not matched to a gene: 5. Germline V gene sequence: CDR1 SGHDT, CDR2 YYEEEE. The CDR3 region is CASSSDRGDTQYF. CDR3 coding DNA: TGTGCCAGCAGTTCTGACAGGGGCGATACGCAGTATTTT.

This chain connects TRBV4-3 to TRBJ2-7; 9 nucleotides match TRBD2. Germline V gene sequence: CDR1 LGHNA, CDR2 YSLEER. V lost 4 bases and J lost 7; bases outside the gene matches: 17. The CDR3 has 17 amino acids. The CDR3, as DNA: TGCGCCAGCAGCCTCCTTCCGGGGGTAGCGGGAGCAGGAGAGCAGTACTTC. As protein: CASSLLPGVAGAGEQYF.

J is TRBJ2-2 and V is TRBV7-9; D possibly corresponds to TRBD2 (5 bases). The ends were cut back, 3 bases at V and 7 bases at J, with 9 bases in the middle. The length of the CDR3 is 13 residues. Per the germline V gene, CDR1 is SEHNR and CDR2 is FQNEAQ (reference sequence). The CDR3 nucleotides read TGTGCCAGCAGCTTCGGACTTCTCGGGGAGCTGTTTTTT. This codes for CASSFGLLGELFF. Together with reference TRBV7-9 and TRBJ2-2, the CDR3 gives the full variable domain: DTGVSQNPRHKITKRGQNVTFRCDPISEHNRLYWYRQTLGQGPEFLTYFQNEAQLEKSRLLSDRFSAERPKGSFSTLEIQRTEQGDSAMYLCASSFGLLGELFFGEGSRLTVL.

The chain uses TRBV9 and TRBJ2-3; D uncertain. V was shortened by 0 bases and J by 3 bases, with 2 bases between the two germline ends. Germline CDR1 is SGDLS and CDR2 is YYNGEE. The CDR3 is made up of 12 amino acids. The CDR3 loop reads CASSVATDTQYF. DNA for the CDR3: TGTGCCAGCAGCGTAGCAACAGATACGCAGTATTTT.

Details on this clone: Other nucleotide sequences from this sample produce the same CDR3. The chain is built from TRBV30 and TRBJ1-1; D is uncertain. Deletions cut 4 bases from V and 1 base from J, with 4 bases between. The germline CDR1 and CDR2 sequences are GTSNPN and SVGIG (reference sequence). The CDR3 is made up of 11 amino acids. CDR3 DNA sequence: TGTGCCTGGACTAGGAACACTGAAGCTTTCTTT. Protein sequence: CAWTRNTEAFF.

The chain couples TRBV6-6 to TRBJ1-2, with 7 positions matching TRBD1. There are 13 residues in the CDR3. The V and J ends lost 6 bases and 2 bases, in that order; junction bases with no gene match: 3. Germline V lookup: CDR1 MNHNY, CDR2 SVGAGI (reference sequence). The CDR3 DNA is TGTGCCAGCAGGGCGACAGGGAACTATGGCTACACCTTC. Translated: CASRATGNYGYTF.

The chain uses TRBV7-8 and TRBJ2-3; the match to TRBD1 covers 7 bases. Germline trimming cut 1 base from V and 5 bases from J; bases unmatched to any gene: 6. Germline V gene data show CDR1 as SGHVS and CDR2 as FQNEAQ. The CDR3 covers 15 residues. The DNA of the CDR3 is TGTGCCAGCAGCTTAGGCCTACAGGGGATAGATACGCAGTATTTT. It encodes CASSLGLQGIDTQYF.

The chain carries TRBV5-1 and TRBJ1-1; TRBD1 might be the D (6 bases). Trimming cost V 4 bases and J 5 bases, with 18 bases left between them. Germline loops: CDR1 SGHRS, CDR2 YFSETQ. This CDR3 has 15 residues. The CDR3: CASSPEGGRQTEAFF. CDR3 coding DNA: TGCGCCAGCAGCCCCGAGGGGGGCCGGCAGACTGAAGCTTTCTTT.

The V gene is TRBV5-1, the J gene TRBJ2-7; D remains unclear. The V and J ends lost 2 bases and 3 bases respectively, with 12 bases between them. CDR1 and CDR2 from the germline V gene are SGHRS and YFSETQ. The CDR3 contains 14 residues. The CDR3, as DNA: TGCGCCAGCAGCTTACAAGGTTCGTTCTACGAGCAGTACTTC. As protein: CASSLQGSFYEQYF. Together with reference TRBV5-1 and TRBJ2-7, the CDR3 gives the full variable domain: KAGVTQTPRYLIKTRGQQVTLSCSPISGHRSVSWYQQTPGQGLQFLFEYFSETQRNKGNFPGRFSGRQFSNSRSEMNVSTLELGDSALYLCASSLQGSFYEQYFGPGTRLTVT.

V usage is TRBV19 and J usage is TRBJ2-7; D possibly corresponds to TRBD1 (6 bases). CDR3 length: 16 amino acids. Germline V gives CDR1 LNHDA, CDR2 SQIVND (reference sequence). Deletions cut 0 bases from V and 2 bases from J, with 14 bases between. The CDR3 bases are TGTGCCAGTAGTATAGATCACCGGACAGTCCCCTACGAGCAGTACTTC. Its protein product is CASSIDHRTVPYEQYF.

J is TRBJ1-4 and V is TRBV5-1, with TRBD1 as a possible D gene (6 bases). Germline V CDR1 and CDR2: SGHRS, YFSETQ. The CDR3 is 15 amino acids. Trimming stripped 3 bases from V and 7 bases from J, with 16 bases between. This CDR3 reads CASSSSWGPGEKLFF. The CDR3 DNA is TGCGCCAGCAGCTCTTCCTGGGGGCCTGGTGAAAAACTGTTTTTT.

The chain links TRBV10-2 to TRBJ2-1; D is perhaps TRBD1 or TRBD2 (6 bases each). V was trimmed by 10 bases and J by 4 bases, leaving 35 bases between them. Germline V gives CDR1 WSHSY, CDR2 SAAADI. This CDR3 has 20 amino acids. CDR3 region: CATRGVPVELSGGGYNEQFF. The CDR3 nucleotides are TGCGCCACCAGAGGGGTTCCAGTTGAATTGAGCGGAGGGGGGTACAATGAGCAGTTCTTC.

The rearrangement joins TRBV6-1 to TRBJ2-1, with 11 bases matching TRBD2. J gave up 0 bases and V 3 bases, and 4 bases lay outside the gene matches. Per the germline V gene, CDR1 is MNHNS and CDR2 is SASEGT. CDR3 length: 17 amino acids. Here the CDR3 DNA reads TGTGCCAGCAGTGAGGGACTAGCGGTCTCCTCCTACAATGAGCAGTTCTTC. This codes for CASSEGLAVSSYNEQFF.

The chain is built from TRBV6-5 and TRBJ2-3, with D unclear. Germline V gene data show CDR1 as MNHEY and CDR2 as SVGAGI. Trimming cost V 0 bases and J 1 base, with 5 bases left between them. The CDR3 has 14 amino acids. The CDR3 reads CASSYSSRTDTQYF. CDR3 DNA: TGTGCCAGCAGTTACTCCAGTCGCACAGATACGCAGTATTTT.